The sequence of this T cell receptor (beta chain) was determined in a study of CD4 T cells in relation to SARS-CoV-2 and coronaviruses. This CDR3 contains 13 residues. Trimming took off 6 bases at V and 5 bases at J, with 13 bases between the two ends. Unexposed donor CD4+ T cells date from about 2011-2018, before the COVID-19 pandemic. A note on this clone: Its antigen remains unidentified.

Using immunoSEQ multiplex PCR, the repertoire was profiled, and TCRdb retains in-frame clones only, with some absent. The sample contains 65,000 or so clones, 94% of which appear only once. Study outcomes and limitations: The assay detects memory recall responses, not culture-primed primary responses. Samples before the pandemic and after infection were not matched within any donor. About 65% of donors had memory CD4+ clonotypes crossrecognizing SARS-CoV-2 and common cold coronavirus spike.

This receptor was identified in a human donor in good health. The sequenced sample was naive CD4+ T cells from PBMCs. Stated subset: naive CD4+ T cells isolated by negative enrichment. The chain combines TRBV12-3 or TRBV12-4 with TRBJ2-5; tentatively, D is TRBD1 (5 bases). As DNA, the CDR3 is TGTGCCAGCAGGGGGCTTACTTTTGAGACCCAGTACTTC. The encoded protein is CASRGLTFETQYF.